The table lists the clone carrying this TCR beta chain with a few counts. The record originates from a study of blood T cell repertoires in COVID-19. Sequencing used immunoSEQ multiplex PCR; TCRdb keeps in-frame clones, though not all of them. The profile shows around 130,000 clones, about nine tenths of them singletons. The sequence derives from a woman of 80 years or more with acute or convalescent COVID-19. Sequencing input: peripheral blood.

The DNA of the CDR3 is TGTGCCAGCAGCTTGGGAGACAGGGGGAATTCACCCCTCCACTTT. Residues: CASSLGDRGNSPLHF. The chain combines TRBV5-6 with TRBJ1-6; 9 bases are shared with TRBD1. J lost 7 bases, V lost 0 bases, and 2 bases had no gene match. Germline CDR1 SGHDT, CDR2 YYEEEE. The CDR3 extends over 15 amino acids.